The rows below give T cell receptor beta chains drawn from one sample of a study of T cell responses to AZD1222 COVID-19 vaccine. Sequencing was performed with immunoSEQ multiplex PCR; in TCRdb, only in-frame clones are kept and a portion is missing. The sample yields about 130,000 clones, around 90% seen once. Specimen: peripheral blood, collected on day 0 of AZD1222 vaccination. Receptors were obtained from an adult in good health. Each CDR3 is given with its conserved first and last residue. A D gene is named only where the DNA matches it firmly. Clone size is stated in some rows and not others, as once, few, many or a class when expanded.

-	-	TRBJ1-2	TRBV10-3	CAITQGGANNYGYTF	TGTGCCATCACCCAGGGAGGGGCCAATAACTATGGCTACACCTTC
-	-	TRBJ2-7	TRBV19	CASSYRDTYEQYF	TGTGCCAGTAGTTACCGGGACACCTACGAGCAGTACTTC
-	-	TRBJ2-1	TRBV7-2	CASEGFGFGEQFF	TGTGCCAGCGAGGGGTTCGGGTTCGGTGAGCAGTTCTTC
-	-	TRBJ2-4	TRBV19	CASSNRGLAKNIQYF	TGTGCCAGTAGTAACAGGGGACTAGCCAAAAACATTCAGTACTTC
-	once	TRBJ2-1	TRBV6-5	CASSYDPSGNEQFF	TGTGCCAGCAGTTATGACCCAAGTGGCAATGAGCAGTTCTTC
-	-	TRBJ1-5	TRBV6-5	CASSSRGVNQPQHF	TGTGCCAGCAGTAGCCGGGGCGTTAATCAGCCCCAGCATTTT
-	-	TRBJ2-3	TRBV2	CAGSTQYF	TGTGCCGGAAGTACGCAGTATTTT
-	-	TRBJ1-1	TRBV9	CASSVTTTGNTEAFF	TGTGCCAGCAGCGTAACAACAACAGGGAACACTGAAGCTTTCTTT
-	-	TRBJ1-2	TRBV4-3	CASSQDRGGVPRGYTF	TGCGCCAGCAGCCAAGATCGTGGGGGAGTACCCCGTGGCTACACCTTC
-	-	TRBJ2-3	TRBV7-9	CASSPKDGPDTDTQYF	TGTGCCAGCAGCCCAAAGGACGGACCTGACACAGATACGCAGTATTTT
TRBD1	-	TRBJ1-5	TRBV6-5	CASSPDRGDQPQHF	TGTGCCAGCAGTCCGGACAGGGGGGATCAGCCCCAGCATTTT
TRBD2	-	TRBJ2-7	TRBV5-6	CASSLAGGPYEQYF	TGTGCCAGCAGTCTAGCGGGGGGACCCTACGAGCAGTACTTC
TRBD1	few	TRBJ1-5	TRBV3-1/TRBV3-2	CASSRGQSNQPQHF	TGTGCCAGCAGCCGGGGACAGAGCAATCAGCCCCAGCATTTT
-	-	TRBJ2-5	TRBV14	CASSQYLQETQYF	TGTGCCAGCAGCCAATACCTACAAGAGACCCAGTACTTC
TRBD1	-	TRBJ1-1	TRBV2	CAIRQGARPEAFF	TGTGCCATAAGACAGGGGGCGCGTCCTGAAGCTTTCTTT
-	-	TRBJ2-3	TRBV7-9	CASSPTMPDTQYF	TGTGCCAGCAGCCCTACAATGCCCGATACGCAGTATTTT
-	-	TRBJ1-6	TRBV6-1	CASSEDSEFNSPLHF	TGTGCCAGCAGTGAGGATAGTGAGTTTAATTCACCCCTCCACTTT
TRBD2	few	TRBJ2-7	TRBV2	CASRRPRGGRSRGSYEQYF	TGTGCCAGCAGGAGGCCCCGGGGGGGTCGGAGCCGCGGGTCCTACGAGCAGTACTTC
-	-	TRBJ1-6	TRBV7-8	CASSLVLTGRSPLHF	TGTGCCAGCAGCTTAGTATTGACAGGACGGTCACCCCTCCACTTT
TRBD2	-	TRBJ2-3	TRBV10-2	CASRTQRGPSDTQYF	TGCGCCAGCAGGACCCAGCGGGGGCCGTCAGATACGCAGTATTTT
TRBD1	-	TRBJ1-6	TRBV11-2	CASSSFDRGDWDSPLHF	TGTGCCAGCAGCTCCTTCGACAGGGGGGATTGGGATTCACCCCTCCACTTT
-	-	TRBJ2-4	TRBV3-1/TRBV3-2	CASSPTGQSLAKNIQYF	TGTGCCAGCAGCCCGACCGGGCAGTCTTTAGCCAAAAACATTCAGTACTTC
-	-	TRBJ1-2	TRBV6-5	CATEGNGYTF	TGTGCCACCGAGGGAAATGGCTACACCTTC
-	-	TRBJ2-7	TRBV6-2/TRBV6-3	CASSSRTSSYEQYF	TGTGCCAGCAGTTCGAGGACAAGCTCCTACGAGCAGTACTTC
-	once	TRBJ1-3	TRBV6-1	CASSEAYLSGNTIYF	TGTGCCAGCAGTGAAGCTTACCTCTCTGGAAACACCATATATTTT
TRBD1	-	TRBJ1-6	TRBV2	CASRRRTGGDSPLHF	TGTGCCAGCAGACGGAGGACAGGGGGCGACTCACCCCTCCACTTT
TRBD1	-	TRBJ1-2	TRBV30	CAWRAGGGYTF	TGTGCCTGGAGGGCAGGGGGTGGCTACACCTTC
-	-	TRBJ1-3	TRBV5-8	CASTRSWTDGNTIYF	TGTGCCAGCACCCGGTCCTGGACTGATGGAAACACCATATATTTT
-	-	TRBJ1-1	TRBV19	CASSIVGFRAEAFF	TGTGCCAGTAGTATAGTTGGGTTTCGCGCTGAAGCTTTCTTT
-	-	TRBJ1-1	TRBV7-2	CASSLAQNTEAFF	TGTGCCAGCAGCTTAGCCCAGAACACTGAAGCTTTCTTT
TRBD2	-	TRBJ2-3	TRBV19	CASSIAGGPVTDTQYF	TGTGCCAGTAGTATAGCGGGGGGGCCGGTCACAGATACGCAGTATTTT
-	once	TRBJ1-4	TRBV14	CASSQANRTPGNEKLFF	TGTGCCAGCAGCCAAGCGAACCGGACCCCCGGAAATGAAAAACTGTTTTTT
TRBD1	-	TRBJ1-2	TRBV20-1	CSVGQGDGYTF	TGCAGTGTTGGACAGGGGGATGGCTACACCTTC
-	-	TRBJ2-7	TRBV19	CAIRPSAGYGEQYF	TGTGCCATCCGACCTTCTGCGGGCTATGGCGAGCAGTACTTC
-	once	TRBJ1-2	TRBV3-1/TRBV3-2	CASSQQVSRGYTF	TGTGCCAGCAGCCAACAGGTGTCGAGAGGCTACACCTTC
TRBD1	-	TRBJ2-2	TRBV7-2	CASSLGIGQANTGELFF	TGTGCCAGCAGCTTAGGGATAGGACAGGCGAACACCGGGGAGCTGTTTTTT
-	once	TRBJ2-5	TRBV6-2/TRBV6-3	CASSYRERETQYF	TGTGCCAGCAGTTACAGGGAAAGGGAGACCCAGTACTTC
-	-	TRBJ2-5	TRBV4-1	CASSQDQGGEETQYF	TGCGCCAGCAGCCAAGATCAGGGGGGGGAAGAGACCCAGTACTTC
-	-	TRBJ1-2	TRBV5-1	CASTSTPGDYGYTF	TGCGCCAGCACCTCTACTCCGGGGGACTATGGCTACACCTTC
-	-	TRBJ1-2	TRBV5-5	CASSLSPGLKYGYTF	TGTGCCAGCAGCCTTAGTCCGGGACTCAAGTATGGCTACACCTTC
-	few	TRBJ2-1	TRBV20-1	CSVLGRFF	TGCAGTGTACTCGGGCGGTTCTTC
-	-	TRBJ1-5	TRBV11-2	CASSLDSSNQPQHF	TGTGCCAGCAGCTTGGACAGTAGCAATCAGCCCCAGCATTTT
-	-	TRBJ2-1	TRBV7-9	CASSLKRTIEQFF	TGTGCCAGCAGCTTAAAGAGGACCATCGAGCAGTTCTTC
-	-	TRBJ1-5	TRBV30	CAWSVAQGNQPQHF	TGTGCCTGGAGTGTAGCACAGGGCAATCAGCCCCAGCATTTT
-	-	TRBJ2-4	TRBV7-9	CASSFDGSANIQYF	TGTGCCAGCAGCTTTGATGGGTCCGCAAACATTCAGTACTTC
-	-	TRBJ1-5	TRBV6-1	CASSEANNQPQHF	TGTGCCAGCAGTGAAGCGAACAATCAGCCCCAGCATTTT
TRBD2	-	TRBJ2-7	TRBV27	CASSSVAGNVQEQYF	TGTGCCAGCAGTTCCGTAGCGGGGAACGTTCAAGAGCAGTACTTC
TRBD2	-	TRBJ2-5	TRBV5-1	CASSPNGLAGQETQYF	TGCGCCAGCAGCCCAAACGGACTAGCGGGTCAAGAGACCCAGTACTTC
TRBD2	-	TRBJ2-7	TRBV11-2	CASSLLAGSGIYEQYF	TGTGCCAGCAGCTTACTAGCGGGATCCGGAATTTACGAGCAGTACTTC
-	-	TRBJ1-1	TRBV9	CASSVDNRKNTEAFF	TGTGCCAGCAGCGTAGATAACAGGAAGAACACTGAAGCTTTCTTT
-	-	TRBJ1-2	TRBV5-6	CRSSLRGYNYGYTF	TGTCGCAGCAGCTTGAGGGGATATAACTATGGCTACACCTTC
-	-	TRBJ2-7	TRBV5-1	CASSFGGSSYEQYF	TGCGCCAGCAGCTTTGGGGGGAGCTCCTACGAGCAGTACTTC
-	-	TRBJ1-2	TRBV29-1	CSVEVWEDTYGYTF	TGCAGCGTTGAAGTTTGGGAGGATACCTATGGCTACACCTTC
TRBD2	-	TRBJ2-1	TRBV18	CASSMTSGGPSYNEQFF	TGTGCCAGCTCGATGACTAGCGGGGGCCCCTCCTACAATGAGCAGTTCTTC
-	-	TRBJ1-5	TRBV30	CAWSETGTQNQPQHF	TGTGCCTGGAGTGAAACAGGGACCCAGAATCAGCCCCAGCATTTT
TRBD2	-	TRBJ2-4	TRBV27	CASSPQRGGAKNIQYF	TGTGCCAGCAGTCCCCAGCGGGGGGGAGCCAAAAACATTCAGTACTTC